These 15 T cell receptor beta chains came from one sample sequenced in a study of identical twins. TCRdb re-analysed the 5' RACE reads in MiXCR, keeping a single row per CDR3 protein. The sample has 690,000 or so distinct CDR3 sequences, 6.1% seen once. Sequencing input: naive T cells sorted from blood. These receptors all stem from a man between 18 and 35 years old in good health.

This clonotype was found many times. This CDR3 is CASSQVIDSYYEQYV. The CDR3 region has the DNA TGCGCCAGCAGCCAAGTTATTGACTCTTACTACGAGCAGTACGTC. This chain connects TRBV4-1 to TRBJ2-7, with no clear D. This CDR3 has 15 amino acids. Germline CDR1 reads MGHRA; CDR2 reads YSYEKL. V lost 1 base to trimming and J lost 3 bases, with 13 bases between them.

This clonotype appeared many times. V and J are TRBV7-2 and TRBJ1-4, with unresolved D. The V end was cut by 2 bases, the J end by 0 bases, with 7 bases between. The CDR3 consists of 15 residues. Germline lookup yields CDR1 SGHTA and CDR2 FQGNSA. CDR3 region: CASSLTETTNEKLFF. Here the CDR3 DNA reads TGTGCCAGCAGCTTAACTGAGACAACTAATGAAAAACTGTTTTTT.

This clonotype is judged medium-sized. The chain carries TRBV12-3 or TRBV12-4 and TRBJ2-1; 8 bases match TRBD2. This CDR3 region has 16 residues. V shed 6 bases, J shed 1 base, and the junction held 8 bases outside the gene matches. CDR3 coding DNA: TGTGCCAGCAGCTCAGTAGCGGGAATGTCCTACAATGAGCAGTTCTTC. Protein product: CASSSVAGMSYNEQFF.

This clonotype occurred a few times. This rearrangement joins TRBV20-1 to TRBJ2-5; D possibly uses TRBD1 or TRBD2 (6 bases each). The germline V and J ends were trimmed by 7 bases and 4 bases, with 22 bases remaining between them. Germline assignment: CDR1 DFQATT and CDR2 SNEGSKA (reference sequence). The CDR3 totals 15 residues. The CDR3 reads CSGEPTWGARETQYF. As DNA, the CDR3 is TGCAGTGGGGAACCGACGTGGGGGGCTCGAGAGACCCAGTACTTC.

This clonotype has a count of ten or more. The CDR3 here is CAISVSSGRVGELFF. For the CDR3, the DNA is TGTGCCATCAGTGTCTCTAGCGGGAGAGTCGGGGAGCTGTTTTTT. The genes are TRBV10-3 and TRBJ2-2, with 10 bases that match TRBD2. Germline trimming cut 4 bases from V and 7 bases from J; bases unmatched to any gene: 6. CDR1 is ENHRY, CDR2 SYGVKD, per germline. The CDR3 contains 15 residues.

In its sample, this clonotype was seen many times. V usage is TRBV7-2 and J usage is TRBJ2-7; D ambiguous. V was shortened by 2 bases and J by 7 bases, with 9 bases between the two germline ends. CDR1 and CDR2 (germline): SGHTA, FQGNSA. This CDR3 comprises 12 residues. CDR3 nucleotide sequence: TGTGCCAGCAGCTTAAGGGCTGTGGAGCAGTACTTC. Amino acids: CASSLRAVEQYF.

This clonotype occurred many times. J is TRBJ1-2 and V is TRBV9, with unresolved D. The CDR3 is 15 amino acids. Germline CDR1 SGDLS, CDR2 YYNGEE. Trimming removed 3 bases at V and 4 bases at J, with 16 bases between. Written as DNA, the CDR3 is TGTGCCAGCAGCGCTTACACCGCAGAGACCTATGGCTACACCTTC. Protein: CASSAYTAETYGYTF.

The sample holds many counts of this clonotype. The chain recombines TRBV7-3 with TRBJ1-3, with 7 bases lining up with TRBD1. Per germline, CDR1 SGHTA and CDR2 FQGTGA. The CDR3 totals 15 residues. V lost 0 bases, J lost 8 bases, and 7 bases stayed unmatched. The CDR3 sequence is CASSLTGRGLDTIYF. CDR3 coding DNA: TGTGCCAGCAGCTTAACGGGAAGGGGGCTTGACACCATATATTTT.

This clonotype was found a few times. The V gene is TRBV4-1, the J gene TRBJ2-6; D tentatively fits TRBD1 or TRBD2 (6 bases each). CDR1 is MGHRA and CDR2 is YSYEKL in the germline V gene. Trimming left V 3 bases short and J 0 bases short, with 24 bases between. This CDR3 region has 21 residues. The CDR3 loop reads CASSQPKGGRGDPSGANVLTF. CDR3 DNA sequence: TGCGCCAGCAGCCAGCCGAAGGGGGGTCGAGGGGATCCCTCTGGGGCCAACGTCCTGACTTTC.

The V and J genes are TRBV7-9 and TRBJ2-6, with D unresolved. Germline CDR1 reads SEHNR; CDR2 reads FQNEAQ (reference sequence). CDR3 size: 17 residues. V dropped 5 bases and J dropped 0 bases, with 14 bases sitting between them. The CDR3 DNA sequence: TGTGCCAGCAGCCAGAACGGGCGTCGCTCTGGGGCCAACGTCCTGACTTTC. Protein: CASSQNGRRSGANVLTF.

This clonotype appeared a few times. The chain has TRBV3-1 and TRBJ2-1; a weak D match, TRBD2 (6 bases). The CDR3 sequence is 14 residues long. Germline assignment: CDR1 LGHDT and CDR2 YNNKEL (reference sequence). Trimming stripped 3 bases from V and 6 bases from J, with 12 bases between. CDR3 loop: CASSQKYGGNEQFF. The CDR3 DNA reads TGTGCCAGCAGCCAGAAGTACGGGGGCAATGAGCAGTTCTTC.

This clonotype occurred a few times. The chain combines TRBV4-3 with TRBJ2-2; D is undetermined. Germline CDR1 reads LGHNA; CDR2 reads YSLEER. CDR3 length equals 15 residues. The V end lost 0 bases, the J end lost 4 bases, and 9 bases lay between the germline ends. This chain's CDR3 is CASSQDPHFTGELFF. The CDR3 bases are TGCGCCAGCAGCCAAGACCCTCATTTCACCGGGGAGCTGTTTTTT.

This clonotype was seen many times. An end of the junction differs from the germline gene, which may be a read error. The chain employs TRBV7-9 and TRBJ1-1; perhaps TRBD1 as D (6 bases). The germline CDR1 and CDR2 sequences are SEHNR and FQNEAQ (reference sequence). This CDR3 is built from 14 residues. In DNA form, the CDR3 reads TGTGCCAGCAGTTTAGGGGGGGGACGCACTGAAGCTTTCTTT. This translates into CASSLGGGRTEAFF.

This clonotype was detected only a few times. The chain uses TRBV7-2 and TRBJ1-2, with D maybe TRBD1 (5 bases). Germline CDR1 is SGHTA and CDR2 is FQGNSA. The ends were cut back, 4 bases at V and 3 bases at J, with 9 bases in the middle. This CDR3 region has 13 residues. DNA of the CDR3: TGTGCCAGCAGCTGGAGGGGTGACTATGGCTACACCTTC. Its protein product is CASSWRGDYGYTF.

In DNA, the CDR3 is TGTGCCAGCAGTCCGCGGGCGGTGAACCACGAGCAGTACTTC. This encodes CASSPRAVNHEQYF. The V and J genes are TRBV6-1 and TRBJ2-7; TRBD2 might be the D (5 bases). CDR3 length equals 14 residues. The V gene's germline CDR1 is MNHNS and CDR2 SASEGT. V lost 5 bases to trimming and J lost 5 bases, with 16 bases between them.